This T cell receptor beta chain was recovered during a study of blood T cells in healthy people across ages. This CDR3 is built from 16 residues. Trimming removed 2 bases from V and 6 bases from J, with 21 bases in between. CDR1 SGHRS and CDR2 YFSETQ come from the germline V gene. Study results and caveats: The study lacked donor CMV status, which possibly confounded expanded clonotype changes.

Then a second PCR, running roughly 6 to 11 cycles, was carried out with a sample-barcoded 5' primer and a J-beta primer mix. Researchers report that a template-switch adaptor with 12 random nucleotides tagged each cDNA molecule. TCRdb reprocessed the 5' RACE reads via MiXCR and lists one record per CDR3 protein. The table has 450,000 to 700,000 distinct CDR3 sequences, about 25% seen once. On this clonotype itself: What it recognizes is unknown.

This chain uses TRBV5-1 with TRBJ2-7; D may match TRBD1 or TRBD2 (5 bases each). The clonotype originates from a woman between 70 and 85 years old in good health. The specimen was blood. Here the CDR3 DNA reads TGCGCCAGCAGCTTCTCGGGGACGGGATCTTCGGGCGAGCAGTACTTC. It codes for CASSFSGTGSSGEQYF.